Following are 30 T cell receptor beta chains from one sample sequenced in a study of neurological immune-mediated disorders. Via MiXCR, TCRdb re-called the 5' RACE reads, giving one row per CDR3 protein. The sample includes about 52,000 distinct CDR3 sequences, around 4% seen only once; the top ten take about 6.7%. Sequenced input: PBMCs. The receptors come from a man in his sixties with multiple sclerosis.

This clonotype was counted ten times or more. A junction boundary mismatches the germline segment, possibly from a read error. The rearrangement links TRBV5-1 to TRBJ2-7, with unresolved D. The CDR3 totals 11 residues. Germline V gene data show CDR1 as SGHRS and CDR2 as YFSETQ. The CDR3 loop is CASSSAYEQYF. The CDR3 nucleotides read TGTGCCAGCAGTTCGGCCTACGAGCAGTACTTC.

This clonotype was counted at least ten times. The chain links TRBV20-1 to TRBJ1-2, with a possible D match to TRBD1 (6 bases). CDR1 and CDR2 from the germline V gene are DFQATT and SNEGSKA (reference sequence). Trimming took 4 bases from V and 4 from J, leaving 16 bases between them. The CDR3 has 14 residues. For the CDR3, the DNA is TGCAGTGCTAACGGGGGCAGATTCCTCTATGGCTACACCTTC. This translates into CSANGGRFLYGYTF.

This clonotype has ten or more counts. CDR3 sequence reads: CASRSRLAPNEQFF. CDR3 bases: TGCGCCAGCAGATCGCGACTAGCGCCGAATGAGCAGTTCTTC. This chain joins TRBV10-2 and TRBJ2-1; 8 bases map to TRBD2. This CDR3 spans 14 amino acids. The V gene end was trimmed by 6 bases and the J gene end by 7 bases; junction bases not matched to a gene: 8. Germline V gene sequence: CDR1 WSHSY, CDR2 SAAADI.

The table lists this clonotype with many counts. Here the CDR3 DNA reads TGCAGTGCTAGCGGCCGCTCAGGTCACGAGTTGGGGGAGCAGTACTTC. This gives the protein CSASGRSGHELGEQYF. This sequence joins TRBV20-1 and TRBJ2-7; D ambiguous. Trimming took 3 bases from V and 7 from J, leaving 25 bases between them. CDR1 and CDR2 from the germline V gene are DFQATT and SNEGSKA (reference sequence). The CDR3 is 16 amino acids.

This clonotype was recorded many times. The J gene is TRBJ1-1, the V gene TRBV12-3 or TRBV12-4; D ambiguous. This CDR3 region has 13 residues. With 1 base removed from V and 3 bases from J, the gap between germline ends came to 6 bases. The chain's CDR3 is CASSLGRDTEAFF. CDR3 DNA sequence: TGTGCCAGCAGTTTAGGCCGGGACACTGAAGCTTTCTTT.

This clonotype came up many times. The J gene is TRBJ2-4, the V gene TRBV3-1, with a possible D match to TRBD2 (6 bases). Trimming shortened V by 8 bases and J by 5 bases, and 19 bases separated the two germline ends. This CDR3 is 15 amino acids long. CDR1 and CDR2 from the germline V gene are LGHDT and YNNKEL (reference sequence). This CDR3 reads CASLSRYSGENIQYF. The CDR3 DNA reads as TGTGCCAGCCTTAGCCGCTATAGCGGCGAAAACATTCAGTACTTC.

This clonotype was seen many times. This rearrangement joins TRBV7-2 to TRBJ2-7; D may be TRBD2 (6 bases). V dropped 3 bases and J dropped 4 bases, with 13 bases sitting between them. The CDR3 is 14 amino acids. Germline V CDR1 and CDR2: SGHTA, FQGNSA. The CDR3 bases are TGTGCCAGCAGCTTCATCCCGGGGGATTACGAGCAGTACTTC. As protein: CASSFIPGDYEQYF.

This clonotype occurred many times. The rearrangement uses TRBV19 and TRBJ2-1; a weak D match, TRBD1 (5 bases). This CDR3 comprises 12 residues. The germline V gene has CDR1 LNHDA and CDR2 SQIVND (reference sequence). V gave up 3 bases and J gave up 10 bases, with 10 bases separating them. This CDR3 reads CASSIPGREQFF. CDR3 sequence (DNA): TGTGCCAGTAGTATTCCAGGGCGGGAGCAGTTCTTC.

This clonotype was found many times. The chain combines TRBV5-1 with TRBJ2-7, with D perhaps matching TRBD1 (6 bases). In germline, CDR1 is SGHRS, CDR2 YFSETQ. CDR3 length: 15 residues. V lost 5 bases to trimming and J lost 0 bases, with 15 bases between them. CDR3: CASRPTGPSSYEQYF. In nucleotides, the CDR3 is TGCGCCAGCAGACCAACAGGGCCGAGCTCCTACGAGCAGTACTTC.

This clonotype was counted ten times or more. This rearrangement joins TRBV5-1 to TRBJ2-1; tentatively, D is TRBD2 (5 bases). CDR3 size: 13 residues. V lost 4 bases and J 7 bases, leaving 12 bases between the germline ends. The germline CDR1 and CDR2 sequences are SGHRS and YFSETQ. CDR3 DNA: TGCGCCAGCAGCCATCCAACTAGAAATGAGCAGTTCTTC. Amino acids: CASSHPTRNEQFF.

A remark on this clonotype: The junction departs from germline at one end; a sequencing error may be responsible. The chain is built from TRBV6-5 and TRBJ2-7; TRBD1 matches 7 bases. This CDR3 comprises 13 residues. CDR1 is MNHEY, CDR2 SVGAGI, per germline. The CDR3 DNA follows: TGTGTCAGCCATGGGGACAGCTCCTACGAGCAGTACTTC. It translates to CVSHGDSSYEQYF.

This clonotype was detected a few times. The chain couples TRBV6-5 to TRBJ2-7, with D possibly matching TRBD1 (6 bases). CDR3 size: 11 residues. Germline assignment: CDR1 MNHEY and CDR2 SVGAGI. Trimming removed 8 bases from V and 4 bases from J, with 9 bases in between. CDR3 DNA: TGTGCCAGCGGGCAGGGGTACGAGCAGTACTTC. It is translated as CASGQGYEQYF.

Ten or more counts support this clonotype. The V call is TRBV20-1, the J call TRBJ2-7; D is perhaps TRBD1 (6 bases). Trimming took 5 bases from V and 0 from J, leaving 17 bases between them. This CDR3 has 15 residues. The V gene's germline CDR1 is DFQATT and CDR2 SNEGSKA (reference sequence). CDR3 in DNA: TGCAGTGCTGACAGGCCGGCTACCTTCTCCTACGAGCAGTACTTC. It is translated as CSADRPATFSYEQYF.

This chain joins TRBV18 and TRBJ2-5; D possibly corresponds to TRBD1 (6 bases). The CDR3 is 13 amino acids. Germline CDR1 reads KGHSH; CDR2 reads LQKENI. Trimming removed 4 bases from V and 2 bases from J, with 8 bases in between. The CDR3 nucleotides read TGTGCCAGCTCACGACAGGTTCAAGAGACCCAGTACTTC. This codes for CASSRQVQETQYF.

This chain uses TRBV5-1 with TRBJ2-1; D remains unclear. The V end was cut by 0 bases, the J end by 0 bases, with 4 bases between. The CDR3 is made up of 14 amino acids. Germline-derived CDR1 and CDR2 are SGHRS and YFSETQ. In DNA form, the CDR3 reads TGCGCCAGCAGCTTGGGGGCCTCCTACAATGAGCAGTTCTTC. Protein: CASSLGASYNEQFF. The variable domain in full, completed from reference TRBV5-1 and TRBJ2-1, reads KAGVTQTPRYLIKTRGQQVTLSCSPISGHRSVSWYQQTPGQGLQFLFEYFSETQRNKGNFPGRFSGRQFSNSRSEMNVSTLELGDSALYLCASSLGASYNEQFFGPGTRLTVL.

This clonotype occurred many times. V usage is TRBV5-5 and J usage is TRBJ2-1; D is uncertain. Trimming stripped 7 bases from V and 2 bases from J, with 10 bases between. Germline V gene sequence: CDR1 SGHKS, CDR2 YYEKEE (reference sequence). The CDR3 covers 13 residues. The chain's CDR3 is CASRAEPYNEQFF. CDR3 coding DNA: TGTGCCAGCCGGGCGGAACCCTACAATGAGCAGTTCTTC.

The sample holds a few counts of this clonotype. The gene calls are TRBV7-6 and TRBJ2-3, with 15 bases matching TRBD2. The V gene's germline CDR1 is SGHVS and CDR2 FNYEAQ. With V trimmed by 5 bases and J by 0 bases, 6 bases remained unmatched. CDR3 length: 18 residues. CDR3 nucleotide sequence: TGTGCCAGCAGCCAGGGACTAGCGGGGGGTGCTAGCACAGATACGCAGTATTTT. Encoded protein: CASSQGLAGGASTDTQYF.

This clonotype came up many times. The rearrangement uses TRBV28 and TRBJ2-7; TRBD1 might be the D (5 bases). CDR3 length: 14 amino acids. Germline loops: CDR1 MDHEN, CDR2 SYDVKM. Trimming left V 3 bases short and J 5 bases short, with 14 bases between. CDR3 sequence (DNA): TGTGCCAGCAGTTTGGCCCAGGGTAGGAACGAGCAGTACTTC. It yields the protein CASSLAQGRNEQYF.

This clonotype came up many times. DNA for the CDR3: TGTGCCAGCCGCTCAACGGGAATCGTTGAAGCTTTCTTT. Protein sequence: CASRSTGIVEAFF. The chain is built from TRBV3-1 and TRBJ1-1; unclear D gene. The V gene's germline CDR1 is LGHDT and CDR2 YNNKEL (reference sequence). The CDR3 totals 13 residues. V shed 8 bases and J shed 7 bases, with 17 bases lying between them.

J is TRBJ1-2 and V is TRBV5-5; tentatively, D is TRBD1 (6 bases). CDR1 SGHKS and CDR2 YYEKEE come from the germline V gene (reference sequence). The length of the CDR3 is 15 residues. The ends were cut back, 1 base at V and 2 bases at J, with 12 bases in the middle. The CDR3 sequence: CASSLTKTGNYGYTF. CDR3 DNA: TGTGCCAGCAGCTTGACGAAAACAGGGAACTATGGCTACACCTTC.

In this sample, this clonotype turned up many times. The chain uses TRBV5-1 and TRBJ1-1; D gene unclear. Germline CDR1 reads SGHRS; CDR2 reads YFSETQ. V dropped 7 bases and J dropped 2 bases, with 12 bases sitting between them. The CDR3 has 13 amino acids. CDR3 coding DNA: TGCGCCAGCGGGTTGGGCAGAAACACTGAAGCTTTCTTT. Protein sequence: CASGLGRNTEAFF.

This clonotype has ten or more counts. The chain is built from TRBV3-1 and TRBJ1-1, with D maybe TRBD1 (6 bases). The length of the CDR3 is 17 residues. Germline V gives CDR1 LGHDT, CDR2 YNNKEL (reference sequence). The V and J ends lost 3 bases and 0 bases respectively, with 17 bases between them. In nucleotides, the CDR3 is TGTGCCAGCAGCCAGGAAACCTTTACAGGGATGAACACTGAAGCTTTCTTT. Protein: CASSQETFTGMNTEAFF.

The table lists this clonotype with many counts. This chain joins TRBV11-2 and TRBJ2-1, with D perhaps TRBD2 (5 bases). In germline, CDR1 is SGHAT, CDR2 FQNNGV. This CDR3 spans 11 amino acids. V lost 11 bases and J 0 bases, leaving 5 bases between the germline ends. CDR3: CAAGSYNEQFF. DNA of the CDR3: TGTGCCGCGGGCTCCTACAATGAGCAGTTCTTC.

This clonotype has just a few counts. J is TRBJ2-5 and V is TRBV5-4; D uncertain. CDR1 and CDR2 from the germline V gene are SGHNT and YYREEE (reference sequence). V was clipped by 2 bases and J by 1 base, with 9 bases between them. This CDR3 contains 14 residues. The DNA of the CDR3 is TGTGCCAGCAGCTTCGCGCGATTCCAAGAGACCCAGTACTTC. This translates into CASSFARFQETQYF. Full variable domain (outside the CDR3, taken from reference TRBV5-4 and TRBJ2-5): ETGVTQSPTHLIKTRGQQVTLRCSSQSGHNTVSWYQQALGQGPQFIFQYYREEENGRGNFPPRFSGLQFPNYSSELNVNALELDDSALYLCASSFARFQETQYFGPGTRLLVL.

This chain joins TRBV14 and TRBJ2-7; D perhaps matches TRBD1 (6 bases). Germline V gene lookup returns CDR1 SGHDN and CDR2 FVKESK. The CDR3 has 14 residues. Trimming cost V 1 base and J 3 bases, with 10 bases left between them. The CDR3 sequence: CASSQANRVYEQYF. The DNA of the CDR3 is TGTGCCAGCAGCCAAGCCAACAGGGTCTACGAGCAGTACTTC.

This clonotype occurred many times. This chain connects TRBV27 to TRBJ2-7; D is possibly TRBD2 (5 bases). The CDR3 has 15 residues. The germline V gene encodes CDR1 MNHEY and CDR2 SMNVEV (reference sequence). V gave up 6 bases and J gave up 3 bases, with 18 bases separating them. CDR3 bases: TGTGCCAGCAGCCCCCTACTAGGAGGAGACTACGAGCAGTACTTC. Protein: CASSPLLGGDYEQYF.

This clonotype was found many times. V gene TRBV7-6 combines with J gene TRBJ1-4; tentative D call: TRBD1 (5 bases). V lost 1 base and J 4 bases, leaving 10 bases between the germline ends. CDR3 size: 15 residues. Looked up from germline, CDR1 is SGHVS and CDR2 is FNYEAQ. The CDR3 nucleotides are TGTGCCAGCAGCTTAGATAGAGGGGTTAATGAAAAACTGTTTTTT. Encoded protein: CASSLDRGVNEKLFF.

This clonotype came up many times. The genes are TRBV20-1 and TRBJ1-5; 7 positions match TRBD1. The ends lost 6 bases at V and 1 base at J; junction bases unmatched: 18. This CDR3 has 18 residues. CDR1 and CDR2 (germline): DFQATT, SNEGSKA (reference sequence). CDR3 amino acids: CSATGGDRWVRSNQPQHF. CDR3 in DNA: TGCAGTGCCACCGGCGGGGACAGATGGGTAAGGAGCAATCAGCCCCAGCATTTT.

This clonotype was recorded many times. This sequence joins TRBV24-1 and TRBJ2-2, with no clear D. Germline V gene data show CDR1 as KGHDR and CDR2 as SFDVKD. CDR3 length: 17 amino acids. Trimming removed 5 bases at V and 0 bases at J, with 15 bases between. The CDR3 here is CATSGQTEHANTGELFF. DNA of the CDR3: TGTGCCACCAGTGGCCAAACAGAACACGCGAACACCGGGGAGCTGTTTTTT.

This clonotype has a count of ten or more. This rearrangement joins TRBV28 to TRBJ2-2, with 16 bases aligning to TRBD2. Germline V gene lookup returns CDR1 MDHEN and CDR2 SYDVKM. The CDR3 is made up of 17 amino acids. The trim removed 6 bases at V and 6 bases at J, leaving 7 bases unmatched. CDR3 DNA: TGTGCCAGCAGCTCCTGGGGACTAGCGGGAGGGCCCGGGGAGCTGTTTTTT. Its translation: CASSSWGLAGGPGELFF.